These 15 T cell receptor beta chains originate from one sample sequenced in a study of CD8 T cells in ankylosing spondylitis. Findings of the study overall: A TCR beta motif made of fewer than 10 highly homologous variants seemed typical of ankylosing spondylitis blood.

Which antigens these TCRs recognize remains unknown. TCRdb passed the 5' RACE reads through MiXCR, listing each CDR3 protein once. The top ten hold around 7% of the sample, which has about 540,000 distinct CDR3 sequences, more than 9.5% seen once. What was sequenced was blood, either unsorted or a sorted T cell fraction (not recorded which). These receptors were collected from a male donor with ankylosing spondylitis.

This clonotype has more than one count but fewer than ten. The chain uses TRBV7-2 and TRBJ2-4, with D hard to call. The V gene lost 1 base and the J gene lost 7 bases, with 5 bases spanning the gap. Germline V gives CDR1 SGHTA, CDR2 FQGNSA. This CDR3 has 12 amino acids. This CDR3 reads CASSLDSNIQYF. The CDR3 nucleotides are TGTGCCAGCAGCTTAGACAGCAACATTCAGTACTTC.

The CDR3 reads CASNPSGRQADTQYF. The CDR3 DNA reads as TGTGCCAGCAACCCTAGCGGGAGGCAAGCAGATACGCAGTATTTT. V is TRBV6-2 or TRBV6-3 and J is TRBJ2-3, with 11 bases aligning to TRBD2. This CDR3 has 15 residues. The germline gives CDR1 MNHEY, CDR2 SVGEGT. V trimming: 7 bases; J trimming: 4 bases; junction bases outside the gene matches: 7.

This chain joins TRBV28 and TRBJ2-7; 11 bases align to TRBD2. From germline, CDR1 is MDHEN and CDR2 SYDVKM. The junction had 14 bases not matched to a gene; V was cut back by 3 bases and J by 4 bases. This CDR3 spans 18 amino acids. CDR3 protein: CASSFLLTGLAVTYEQYV. The CDR3 DNA is TGTGCCAGCAGTTTCCTTTTGACGGGACTAGCGGTTACGTACGAGCAGTACGTC.

This clonotype was seen more than once but under ten times. The J gene is TRBJ2-2, the V gene TRBV12-3 or TRBV12-4; 9 bases fit TRBD1. Trimming removed 8 bases from V and 4 bases from J; junction bases left unmatched: 8. This CDR3 has 15 residues. The CDR3 region has the DNA TGTGCCAGCGTGTGGACAGGGGCGGTCACCGGGGAGCTGTTTTTT. Protein sequence: CASVWTGAVTGELFF.

CDR3 amino acids: CASSQWTGGSGANVLTF. DNA of the CDR3: TGTGCCAGCTCACAGTGGACAGGGGGCTCTGGGGCCAACGTCCTGACTTTC. The chain recombines TRBV18 with TRBJ2-6; TRBD1 matches 10 bases. The V gene's germline CDR1 is KGHSH and CDR2 LQKENI. Germline trimming cut 4 bases from V and 0 bases from J; bases unmatched to any gene: 3. The CDR3 runs 17 residues.

In this sample, this clonotype turned up a few times. The chain uses TRBV5-1 and TRBJ1-2; perhaps TRBD1 as D (5 bases). The germline V gene has CDR1 SGHRS and CDR2 YFSETQ. V shed 0 bases and J shed 1 base, with 10 bases lying between them. The CDR3 sequence is 15 residues long. In nucleotides, the CDR3 is TGCGCCAGCAGCTTGGGACAGACTTATAACTATGGCTACACCTTC. Amino acids: CASSLGQTYNYGYTF. The full variable domain, rest sourced from reference TRBV5-1 and TRBJ1-2, is KAGVTQTPRYLIKTRGQQVTLSCSPISGHRSVSWYQQTPGQGLQFLFEYFSETQRNKGNFPGRFSGRQFSNSRSEMNVSTLELGDSALYLCASSLGQTYNYGYTFGSGTRLTVV.

This clonotype was detected only a few times. V is TRBV20-1 and J is TRBJ1-1, with TRBD1 matching 7 bases. CDR1 and CDR2 (germline): DFQATT, SNEGSKA (reference sequence). The V gene end was trimmed by 2 bases and the J gene end by 6 bases; junction bases not matched to a gene: 9. This CDR3 is built from 14 residues. The chain's CDR3 is CSARHTGTESEAFF. CDR3 nucleotides: TGCAGTGCTAGACATACCGGGACAGAATCTGAAGCTTTCTTT.

This clonotype was recorded many times. The gene calls are TRBV5-1 and TRBJ2-1; 9 nucleotides match TRBD1. The CDR3 sequence is 13 residues long. V lost 4 bases and J lost 7; bases outside the gene matches: 3. From germline, CDR1 is SGHRS and CDR2 YFSETQ. The CDR3: CASSPGTGNEQFF. The DNA for the CDR3 is TGCGCCAGCAGCCCCGGGACAGGGAATGAGCAGTTCTTC.

The V call is TRBV27, the J call TRBJ2-4; perhaps TRBD1 as D (5 bases). The CDR3 consists of 16 residues. Looked up from germline, CDR1 is MNHEY and CDR2 is SMNVEV (reference sequence). The V end lost 4 bases, the J end lost 0 bases, and 13 bases lay between the germline ends. Here the CDR3 DNA reads TGTGCCAGCAGTTCTGACAGTCAGCTAGCCAAAAACATTCAGTACTTC. It encodes CASSSDSQLAKNIQYF.

This clonotype was observed many times. The V gene is TRBV11-2, the J gene TRBJ2-1; TRBD2 is a possible D gene (5 bases). This CDR3 region has 14 residues. V lost 4 bases and J 2 bases, leaving 9 bases between the germline ends. Germline CDR1 is SGHAT and CDR2 is FQNNGV. CDR3 sequence: CASSSREAYNEQFF. For the CDR3, the DNA is TGTGCCAGCAGCTCACGGGAAGCCTACAATGAGCAGTTCTTC.

J is TRBJ2-1 and V is TRBV5-1; D is unclear. CDR3 length: 17 amino acids. Trimming stripped 4 bases from V and 0 bases from J, with 17 bases between. The germline CDR1 and CDR2 sequences are SGHRS and YFSETQ. CDR3 sequence (DNA): TGCGCCAGCAGCGGAGACATTCCAGGTAGCTCCTACAATGAGCAGTTCTTC. Its protein product is CASSGDIPGSSYNEQFF.

This clonotype has just a few counts. The V gene is TRBV3-1, the J gene TRBJ1-2; D not certain. Germline-derived CDR1 and CDR2 are LGHDT and YNNKEL (reference sequence). V was shortened by 4 bases and J by 10 bases, with 13 bases between the two germline ends. This CDR3 has 12 amino acids. CDR3 loop: CASSRTLGIYTF. CDR3 coding DNA: TGTGCCAGCAGCCGGACGTTAGGTATCTACACCTTC.

This clonotype has at least ten counts. The V and J genes are TRBV11-2 and TRBJ2-7; a possible D gene is TRBD1 (6 bases). This CDR3 spans 13 amino acids. CDR1 and CDR2 (germline): SGHAT, FQNNGV. Trimming removed 0 bases at V and 5 bases at J, with 8 bases between. CDR3 sequence reads: CASSLDRDNEQYV. DNA for the CDR3: TGTGCCAGCAGCTTAGATCGGGACAACGAGCAGTACGTC.

In its sample, this clonotype was seen a few times. This chain links TRBV11-2 with TRBJ2-7, with 9 bases identical to TRBD2. CDR1 and CDR2 (germline): SGHAT, FQNNGV. V trimming: 0 bases; J trimming: 3 bases; junction bases outside the gene matches: 6. This CDR3 contains 16 residues. The chain's CDR3 is CASSLDLSSGSYEQYF. CDR3 nucleotides: TGTGCCAGCAGCTTAGATCTTAGTAGCGGGAGCTACGAGCAGTACTTC.

This clonotype was detected only a few times. The chain links TRBV20-1 to TRBJ1-6; no clear D gene. The CDR3 length is 13 residues. Per germline, CDR1 DFQATT and CDR2 SNEGSKA (reference sequence). V lost 4 bases to trimming and J lost 10 bases, with 14 bases between them. CDR3 in amino acids: CSAIQSGKSPLHF. The CDR3 DNA reads TGCAGTGCTATACAGTCCGGGAAATCACCCCTCCACTTT.